The sequence of this TCR beta chain was determined in a study of T cell changes during pregnancy in multiple sclerosis. Germline V lookup: CDR1 MNHEY, CDR2 SMNVEV (reference sequence). The junction had 8 bases not matched to a gene; V was cut back by 3 bases and J by 10 bases. The CDR3 has 14 amino acids. Assay: immunoSEQ multiplex PCR; the TCRdb copy retains only in-frame clones and omits some. The sample includes approximately 80,000 clones, roughly nine tenths of them seen just once. The chain recombines TRBV27 with TRBJ1-4; 7 bases align to TRBD1. The material sequenced was PBMCs, taken in the first trimester of pregnancy. The TCR was taken from a female donor in good health, serving as a control in a pregnancy study. Some clones in this sample may be carry-over from other donors' samples. The CDR3 DNA sequence: TGTGCCAGCAGTTTCAGTGAGACAGGGCTAAAACTGTTTTTT. Translation gives CASSFSETGLKLFF.